This T cell receptor (beta chain) is from a study of beta chain features in type 1 diabetes listed by TCRdb under 2018. Some background on the complete study: No differences in mean age, gender distribution, total cell number or subset yield were found between patients and healthy donors. Across all samples, some 100,000,000 sorted cells were examined, and cell number per subset correlated strongly with RNA yield. Whereas all 28 donors provided naive and central memory subsets, regulatory and stem cell-like memory subsets were isolated from just 8 patients and roughly eight healthy donors. The study compared TCRB repertoires of sorted circulating CD4+ T cell subsets between recently diagnosed type 1 diabetes patients and matched healthy donors. What the research found in general, with its limitations: In all four CD4+ subsets, TCRB CDR3 length was moderately but significantly shorter in type 1 diabetes patients. Only small numbers of individuals were included in the HLA sub-analyses, which left unresolved whether HLA type had any influence on TCRB rearrangement. Sequencing cDNA rather than genomic DNA could over-represent highly expressing activated cells, although activation and CD3 levels did not differ between groups. Naive, central memory and regulatory TCRB repertoires appeared more similar among patients than among healthy donors. Fewer insertions and more nucleotide deletions at VDJ recombination sites were observed in patients with type 1 diabetes, implying thymic rearrangement abnormalities. PCR might favor shorter templates, but patient and control samples were amplified and corrected together, so any skew would affect both groups equally.

Measured from the cysteine to the phenylalanine, the CDR3 is 16 residues long. Just the 48-base CDR3 DNA is kept, in frame starting at base 1. CDR1 and CDR2, per the germline V gene, are SGHTA and FQGNSA. V is trimmed back by 5 bases and J by 2 bases, and the junction contains 8 bases that no gene match accounts for. The High Capacity cDNA Reverse Transcription Kit was used to reverse transcribe all of the isolated RNA, meaning that expressed TCRB transcripts were what got sequenced. Naive, central memory and regulatory T cell samples underwent deep immunoSEQ sequencing, averaging around 4 million total reads per sample. Sorted cells were lysed in RLT buffer, and RNA was extracted using DNase-treated RNeasy Micro or Mini kits according to cell number. To prevent cross-contamination, every cell subset was processed on its own, while patient and healthy donor samples were processed together. TCRB sequences were amplified from cDNA with the immunoSEQ multiplex PCR, producing 87-bp fragments spanning the CDR3 region. The amplicons were sequenced using the Illumina HiSeq platform. Regarding the original processing steps: PCR bias was computationally corrected using synthetic template baselines, reads within Hamming distance 2 were collapsed, and singletons that could not be merged were discarded. Reads were aligned against IMGT so that V, D and J genes, CDR3 length and insertions or deletions at six rearrangement sites could be assigned. Within each subset, clonotype counts were normalized to the number of sorted cells before true diversity and Gini coefficients were calculated with the tcR R package. The overlap coefficient, calculated on TCRB nucleotide sequences, was used to measure repertoire sharing. Out-of-frame TCRB sequences from naive cells were analyzed to stand in for the pre-selection repertoire. As stored in TCRdb, this immuneACCESS dataset retains in-frame rearrangements with V and J assigned. A fraction of the clones does not appear; measured against another copy, unresolved V genes explain less than half of the discrepancy, and the remainder lacks a known reason. The DNA gave D and trimming, while V, J and clone size come from that table. This sample has around 710,000 clones in its table, and approximately 13% of those were observed once. The ten largest clones add up to around 0.12% of the sample.

About this clone: No antigen is known for it. Base-call qualities are not available, and no considerably larger clone is one nucleotide away.

Each donor gave one peripheral blood draw, averaging about 120 mL, which was collected into heparinised tubes. A BD FACSAria II was used to sort naive, central memory, regulatory and stem cell-like memory CD4+ T cells with a panel that included CD45RO, CCR7, CD25, CD127, CD95 and CD27. Every sorted population had a purity above 98%. PBMCs were separated immediately by Lymphoprep density gradient centrifugation and were stained directly, without being cultured. So that batch effects would be minimized, each experiment stained and sorted samples in pairs, pairing one healthy donor with one patient. In this chain, TRBV7-2 is recombined with TRBJ2-4, with TRBD1 identical over 8 junction bases. Sequenced: naive CD4+ T cells from blood. This specimen's cell subset or site label, interpreted: true naive CD4+ T cells. The source of this sequence is a young man with type 1 diabetes. The bases read TGTGCCAGCAGCAGCGGACAGGGCGCGTCCAAAAACATTCAGTACTTC. Its translation reads: CASSSGQGASKNIQYF.